The 32 T cell receptor beta chains below come from one sample, sequenced in a study of blood T cell repertoires in COVID-19. Sequencing was performed with immunoSEQ multiplex PCR; in TCRdb, only in-frame clones are kept and a portion is missing. The sample has 140,000 or so clones, roughly 84% seen once. The material sequenced was peripheral blood. The origin of the receptors is a young man with COVID-19, enrolled during active disease.

The chain combines TRBV19 with TRBJ1-1; D not certain. From germline, CDR1 is LNHDA and CDR2 SQIVND (reference sequence). This CDR3 spans 14 amino acids. V shed 5 bases and J shed 0 bases, with 10 bases lying between them. CDR3 region: CASSYVLMNTEAFF. CDR3 coding DNA: TGTGCCAGTAGTTACGTCCTAATGAACACTGAAGCTTTCTTT. Variable domain in full (rest from reference TRBV19 and TRBJ1-1): DGGITQSPKYLFRKEGQNVTLSCEQNLNHDAMYWYRQDPGQGLRLIYYSQIVNDFQKGDIAEGYSVSREKKESFPLTVTSAQKNPTAFYLCASSYVLMNTEAFFGQGTRLTVV.

The chain recombines TRBV9 with TRBJ2-7; D is uncertain. The CDR3 sequence is 13 residues long. V shed 3 bases and J shed 5 bases, with 12 bases lying between them. Germline CDR1 SGDLS, CDR2 YYNGEE. The CDR3 is CASSGRVSNEQYF. The CDR3 DNA reads as TGTGCCAGCAGCGGCCGGGTCTCGAACGAGCAGTACTTC.

This chain links TRBV6-2 or TRBV6-3 with TRBJ1-5; 11 bases map to TRBD1. From germline, CDR1 is MNHEY and CDR2 SVGEGT. The CDR3 spans 16 residues. V lost 5 bases to trimming and J lost 2 bases; unmatched junction nucleotides: 5. The chain's CDR3 is CASSKRDRGGNQPQHF. CDR3 DNA: TGTGCCAGCAGTAAACGGGACAGGGGGGGCAATCAGCCCCAGCATTTT.

This rearrangement joins TRBV11-2 to TRBJ1-4; 7 nucleotides line up with TRBD1. V gave up 4 bases and J gave up 7 bases; unmatched junction bases: 9. The CDR3 contains 15 residues. Germline lookup yields CDR1 SGHAT and CDR2 FQNNGV. Written as DNA, the CDR3 is TGTGCCAGCAGCTCGTTGACAGGGATCGGTGAAAAACTGTTTTTT. Amino acid sequence: CASSSLTGIGEKLFF.

The J gene is TRBJ1-2, the V gene TRBV12-3 or TRBV12-4; a possible D gene is TRBD1 (5 bases). V was cut by 5 bases and J by 5 bases, with 9 bases left in between. This CDR3 is 12 amino acids long. CDR3 region: CASSQGFYGYTF. The CDR3 nucleotides read TGTGCCAGCAGTCAGGGATTTTATGGCTACACCTTC.

The rearrangement uses TRBV27 and TRBJ2-1; 8 bases match TRBD2. The V gene's germline CDR1 is MNHEY and CDR2 SMNVEV (reference sequence). The CDR3 totals 19 residues. V lost 6 bases and J lost 0; bases outside the gene matches: 16. CDR3 sequence (DNA): TGTGCCAGCAGCCCCGGGGGGGTCGGGAGGGCCCGCTCCTACAATGAGCAGTTCTTC. Its translation: CASSPGGVGRARSYNEQFF.

The rearrangement uses TRBV3-1 (or the pseudogene TRBV3-2) and TRBJ1-5; D might be TRBD1 (5 bases). Germline V gene lookup returns CDR1 LGHDT and CDR2 YNNKEL (reference sequence). The CDR3 is made up of 16 amino acids. Between the trimmed V and J ends, which lost 0 bases and 6 bases, there was a span of 15 bases. As DNA, the CDR3 is TGTGCCAGCAGCCAAGAGACGGGGGTGACTTTTCAGCCCCAGCATTTT. Residues: CASSQETGVTFQPQHF.

V and J are TRBV19 and TRBJ2-3, with D possibly TRBD1 on 6 matching bases. Deletions cut 6 bases from V and 11 bases from J, with 15 bases between. Germline loops: CDR1 LNHDA, CDR2 SQIVND (reference sequence). The CDR3 is made up of 12 amino acids. Written as DNA, the CDR3 is TGTGCCAGTAGCCCCACAGGGATGGGGCAGTATTTT. As protein: CASSPTGMGQYF.

The chain couples TRBV10-1 to TRBJ2-2; D is possibly TRBD1 (6 bases). The CDR3 length is 14 residues. Germline-derived CDR1 and CDR2 are WNHNN and SYGVQD (reference sequence). The V and J ends lost 3 bases and 5 bases respectively, with 10 bases between them. The CDR3 loop reads CASSDWGHTGELFF. The CDR3 DNA sequence: TGCGCCAGCAGTGACTGGGGGCATACCGGGGAGCTGTTTTTT.

This chain connects TRBV6-5 to TRBJ2-3, with D tentatively TRBD2 (5 bases). With 0 bases removed from V and 4 bases from J, the gap between germline ends came to 11 bases. The CDR3 extends over 15 amino acids. Looked up from germline, CDR1 is MNHEY and CDR2 is SVGAGI. The CDR3 protein is CASSYSRVTPDTQYF. The CDR3 coding sequence is TGTGCCAGCAGTTACTCGAGGGTAACCCCAGATACGCAGTATTTT.

V and J are TRBV19 and TRBJ2-5; TRBD1 matches at 7 bases. Germline V gives CDR1 LNHDA, CDR2 SQIVND (reference sequence). The J segment lost 5 bases and the V segment lost 5 bases, leaving 8 bases of the junction unmatched. CDR3 length: 14 amino acids. The CDR3 DNA reads as TGTGCCAGTAGTGACGACAGGGTTGTGGAGACCCAGTACTTC. It translates to CASSDDRVVETQYF.

The chain links TRBV7-9 to TRBJ2-1; 7 positions agree with TRBD1. V trimming: 5 bases; J trimming: 9 bases; junction bases outside the gene matches: 16. There are 16 residues in the CDR3. Germline V gene data show CDR1 as SEHNR and CDR2 as FQNEAQ (reference sequence). The CDR3 DNA is TGTGCCAGCAGCCTTGGCAGAAGGGGGCTAGTCTTTGAGCAGTTCTTC. Translation gives CASSLGRRGLVFEQFF.

The chain joins TRBV4-3 to TRBJ2-7; maybe TRBD2 (6 bases). CDR1 LGHNA and CDR2 YSLEER come from the germline V gene. Deletions cut 0 bases from V and 3 bases from J, with 12 bases between. The CDR3 is 15 residues long. CDR3 coding DNA: TGCGCCAGCAGCCAAGAGGCGGGACCAAACTACGAGCAGTACTTC. Residues: CASSQEAGPNYEQYF.

The V call is TRBV6-1, the J call TRBJ2-7, with 9 bases fitting TRBD2. Germline V CDR1 and CDR2: MNHNS, SASEGT. This CDR3 spans 16 amino acids. J was trimmed by 4 bases and V by 4 bases; bases with no gene match: 11. The CDR3 DNA reads as TGTGCCAGCAGTGGACCCTCTAGCGGGACCTTTTACGAGCAGTACTTC. Translation: CASSGPSSGTFYEQYF.

The chain carries TRBV19 and TRBJ2-1; 9 positions match TRBD2. The CDR3 consists of 15 residues. V shed 3 bases and J 4 bases; nucleotides not matched to a gene: 4. The germline V gene encodes CDR1 LNHDA and CDR2 SQIVND (reference sequence). CDR3 sequence: CASSIPSGVYNEQFF. Here the CDR3 DNA reads TGTGCCAGTAGTATCCCTAGCGGGGTTTACAATGAGCAGTTCTTC.

This chain joins TRBV7-2 and TRBJ1-2; no clear D gene. Germline V lookup: CDR1 SGHTA, CDR2 FQGNSA. V gave up 4 bases and J gave up 0 bases, with 9 bases separating them. The CDR3 spans 14 residues. DNA of the CDR3: TGTGCCAGCAGCTACAGTCAGGCTAACTATGGCTACACCTTC. Encoded protein: CASSYSQANYGYTF.

The J gene is TRBJ2-7, the V gene TRBV12-3 or TRBV12-4; 7 positions agree with TRBD2. The CDR3 covers 12 residues. V trimming: 8 bases; J trimming: 3 bases; junction bases outside the gene matches: 4. For the CDR3, the DNA is TGTGCCAGCGGGGGGGGGAACTACGAGCAGTACTTC. Translating gives CASGGGNYEQYF.

V is TRBV11-3 and J is TRBJ1-3; D ambiguous. Trimming removed 6 bases at V and 3 bases at J, with 9 bases between. The germline V gene has CDR1 SGHNT and CDR2 YENEEA. The CDR3 has 13 amino acids. This chain's CDR3 is CASSRDGGNTIYF. The CDR3 DNA reads as TGTGCCAGCAGTCGGGATGGTGGAAACACCATATATTTT.

This clone was seen a single time. This sequence joins TRBV5-1 and TRBJ1-1; no firm D call. Germline V CDR1 and CDR2: SGHRS, YFSETQ. The germline V and J ends were trimmed by 4 bases and 3 bases, with 16 bases remaining between them. The CDR3 length is 15 residues. CDR3: CASSLSEGGYTEAFF. The CDR3 nucleotides read TGCGCCAGCAGCCTATCAGAGGGTGGGTACACTGAAGCTTTCTTT.

This clone was observed a handful of times. This rearrangement joins TRBV28 to TRBJ1-2; tentative D call: TRBD1 (5 bases). Germline V CDR1 and CDR2: MDHEN, SYDVKM. V was pared by 5 bases and J by 5 bases, with 12 bases between. The CDR3 sequence is 13 residues long. CDR3 bases: TGTGCCAGCAGTCCCCCAGGGTGGTATGGCTACACCTTC. It yields the protein CASSPPGWYGYTF.

V and J are TRBV5-5 and TRBJ2-3, with 10 nucleotides matching TRBD2. The trim removed 0 bases at V and 4 bases at J, leaving 8 bases unmatched. CDR3 length equals 17 residues. The germline CDR1 and CDR2 sequences are SGHKS and YYEKEE (reference sequence). The CDR3 here is CASSLGDSGRNSDTQYF. For the CDR3, the DNA is TGTGCCAGCAGCTTGGGTGATAGCGGGAGGAACTCAGATACGCAGTATTTT.

The chain has TRBV11-2 and TRBJ2-1; a possible D gene is TRBD2 (6 bases). The CDR3 length is 14 residues. Germline CDR1 reads SGHAT; CDR2 reads FQNNGV. The V and J ends lost 3 bases and 8 bases respectively, with 14 bases between them. The CDR3 DNA reads TGTGCCAGCAGCTTTAGGGCGGGATGGGATGAGCAGTTCTTC. Translating it yields CASSFRAGWDEQFF.

The chain carries TRBV19 and TRBJ1-2, with TRBD1 matching over 8 bases. With V trimmed by 1 base and J by 2 bases, 3 bases remained unmatched. This CDR3 is built from 15 residues. Per the germline V gene, CDR1 is LNHDA and CDR2 is SQIVND (reference sequence). CDR3 protein: CASSIGHRGNYGYTF. As DNA, the CDR3 is TGTGCCAGTAGTATAGGCCACAGGGGGAACTATGGCTACACCTTC. Based on the CDR3 plus reference TRBV19 and TRBJ1-2, the full variable domain is DGGITQSPKYLFRKEGQNVTLSCEQNLNHDAMYWYRQDPGQGLRLIYYSQIVNDFQKGDIAEGYSVSREKKESFPLTVTSAQKNPTAFYLCASSIGHRGNYGYTFGSGTRLTVV.

The chain carries TRBV28 and TRBJ1-2, with no clear D. Trimming took off 8 bases at V and 4 bases at J, with 26 bases between the two ends. The CDR3 sequence is 17 residues long. Germline-derived CDR1 and CDR2 are MDHEN and SYDVKM. CDR3 nucleotides: TGTGCCAGCTCCATCCCACGAAACCCACCGGTGATCTATGGCTACACCTTC. The encoded protein is CASSIPRNPPVIYGYTF.

The chain recombines TRBV7-3 with TRBJ2-2, with D tentatively TRBD1 (5 bases). CDR1 SGHTA and CDR2 FQGTGA come from the germline V gene. The CDR3 contains 16 residues. V lost 5 bases and J lost 7, with 20 bases in between. The CDR3 protein is CASSPLPQGLSGELFF. The CDR3 DNA sequence: TGTGCCAGCAGCCCTTTGCCCCAGGGTCTTAGCGGGGAGCTGTTTTTT.

This clone was seen once. The chain has TRBV27 and TRBJ1-6; D gene ambiguous. Germline assignment: CDR1 MNHEY and CDR2 SMNVEV (reference sequence). The CDR3 sequence is 16 residues long. Trimming removed 7 bases at V and 0 bases at J, with 13 bases between. The CDR3 here is CASTRVGSSYNSPLHF. The CDR3, as DNA: TGTGCCAGCACTAGGGTCGGGAGCTCCTATAATTCACCCCTCCACTTT.

This rearrangement joins TRBV6-2 or TRBV6-3 to TRBJ1-1; D is undetermined. Trimming left V 0 bases short and J 6 bases short, with 14 bases between. Germline CDR1 MNHEY, CDR2 SVGEGT. The CDR3 has 15 amino acids. CDR3 residues: CASSYSRQSGPEAFF. The CDR3 nucleotides read TGTGCCAGCAGTTACTCGCGACAATCTGGGCCTGAAGCTTTCTTT.

The V call is TRBV18, the J call TRBJ2-3, with D possibly matching TRBD1 (6 bases). The CDR3 extends over 17 amino acids. Germline V lookup: CDR1 KGHSH, CDR2 LQKENI. The V end lost 2 bases, the J end lost 0 bases, and 15 bases lay between the germline ends. The CDR3 sequence: CASSPTQGVPSTDTQYF. CDR3 sequence (DNA): TGTGCCAGCTCACCAACACAGGGAGTTCCTAGCACAGATACGCAGTATTTT.

In this sample, this clone turned up once. The chain carries TRBV6-5 and TRBJ1-5, with a tentative D call TRBD1 (6 bases). Per the germline V gene, CDR1 is MNHEY and CDR2 is SVGAGI. The CDR3 consists of 15 residues. V lost 0 bases, J lost 7 bases, and 13 bases lay in between. Written as DNA, the CDR3 is TGTGCCAGCAGTTACTCTTGGCAGGGGAGCCAGCCCCAGCATTTT. This sequence encodes CASSYSWQGSQPQHF.

About this clone: One end of the junction is discordant with germline, which a read error may explain. The chain recombines TRBV7-7 with TRBJ2-5; 8 bases agree with TRBD2. This CDR3 region has 15 residues. Per the germline V gene, CDR1 is SSHAT and CDR2 is FNYEAQ (reference sequence). The CDR3 nucleotides are TGTGCTAGCAGCCCACATAGCGGGACCCAAGAGACCCAGTACTTC. This gives the protein CASSPHSGTQETQYF.

This chain joins TRBV19 and TRBJ2-5; D possibly corresponds to TRBD1 (6 bases). V was shortened by 2 bases and J by 3 bases, with 10 bases between the two germline ends. The CDR3 totals 14 residues. From germline, CDR1 is LNHDA and CDR2 SQIVND (reference sequence). CDR3: CASSISGQKETQYF. The CDR3 DNA is TGTGCCAGTAGTATATCGGGACAAAAAGAGACCCAGTACTTC.

The chain carries TRBV9 and TRBJ1-5, with a possible D match to TRBD1 (6 bases). Germline V gene sequence: CDR1 SGDLS, CDR2 YYNGEE. The CDR3 length is 15 residues. Trimming shortened V by 2 bases and J by 6 bases, and 15 bases separated the two germline ends. The CDR3 coding sequence is TGTGCCAGCAGCGTCGAGGGGGATTCAGGTCAGCCCCAGCATTTT. Translated, it gives CASSVEGDSGQPQHF.